A single sample gave rise to the 25 T cell receptor beta chains below, sequenced in a study of immune characterization of retroperitoneal liposarcoma (dated by TCRdb to about 2019). Libraries were made using PCR. The run used a NextSeq 500. TCRdb reprocessing: public reads trimmed at Q25 with fastp, clones called with MiXCR, in-frame beta chains kept. One record per CDR3 amino acid sequence lists the most common genes and DNA. The sample yields 5,500 to 8,000 distinct CDR3 sequences; around 30% were counted once. The biggest ten clones account for roughly 26% of the sample. Sample: tumor tissue. These receptor sequences come from a female donor with retroperitoneal liposarcoma.

This clonotype showed up just once. This chain connects TRBV6-1 to TRBJ2-1; 8 nucleotides align to TRBD1. The DNA end lines up better with TRBJ2-5; the J call may be wrong. CDR3 length: 15 residues. Germline-derived CDR1 and CDR2 are MNHNS and SASEGT. The CDR3 DNA reads as TGTGCCAGCAGTGACCCGAGCAGGGGGCGGGAGACCCAGTACTTC. Translation gives CASSDPSRGRETQYF.

This clonotype was detected ten times or more. The chain is built from TRBV5-1 and TRBJ2-1, with TRBD1 matching over 9 bases. Germline CDR1 SGHRS, CDR2 YFSETQ. CDR3 length: 14 residues. J gave up 8 bases and V 4 bases, and 7 bases lay outside the gene matches. The CDR3: CASSRDRELDEQFF. For the CDR3, the DNA is TGCGCCAGCAGCCGGGACAGGGAGTTGGATGAGCAGTTCTTC.

The chain uses TRBV29-1 and TRBJ2-2, with a tentative D call TRBD2 (6 bases). CDR3 length: 14 amino acids. Germline V gives CDR1 SQVTM, CDR2 ANQGSEA. Deletions cut 7 bases from V and 0 bases from J, with 12 bases between. CDR3 sequence: CSGRGYANTGELFF. The CDR3 nucleotides read TGCAGCGGTCGGGGGTACGCGAACACCGGGGAGCTGTTTTTT.

A remark on this clonotype: Possible read error: a much larger clone is one base away. J is TRBJ2-3 and V is TRBV5-4, with 7 bases lining up with TRBD2. The CDR3 covers 15 residues. Germline-derived CDR1 and CDR2 are SGHNT and YYREEE (reference sequence). Unmatched junction bases numbered 7, after V lost 0 bases and J lost 6 bases. The CDR3: CASSLVANGRDTQYF. The CDR3 DNA reads as TGTGCCAGCAGCTTGGTGGCTAACGGGAGGGATACGCAGTATTTT.

This chain links TRBV27 with TRBJ2-1, with 8 bases aligning to TRBD2. The germline V gene has CDR1 MNHEY and CDR2 SMNVEV (reference sequence). CDR3 length: 14 residues. The J segment lost 6 bases and the V segment lost 5 bases, leaving 6 bases of the junction unmatched. CDR3: CASSIGLAPNEQFF. DNA for the CDR3: TGTGCCAGCAGTATTGGACTAGCTCCCAATGAGCAGTTCTTC.

The chain carries TRBV27 and TRBJ2-2; no reliable D call. Looked up from germline, CDR1 is MNHEY and CDR2 is SMNVEV (reference sequence). The CDR3 contains 14 residues. Between the trimmed V and J ends, which lost 6 bases and 1 base, there was a span of 9 bases. The CDR3 region is CASRTTLNTGELFF. The CDR3 DNA is TGTGCCAGCAGGACCACCCTGAACACCGGGGAGCTGTTTTTT.

This clonotype was detected only a few times. V and J are TRBV6-1 and TRBJ2-1, with D unclear. The germline V gene has CDR1 MNHNS and CDR2 SASEGT. There are 13 residues in the CDR3. Between the trimmed V and J ends, which lost 6 bases and 5 bases, there was a span of 11 bases. As DNA, the CDR3 is TGTGCCAGCAGCAGGCAGAGCGACAATGAGCAGTTCTTC. It specifies CASSRQSDNEQFF.

This chain joins TRBV6-1 and TRBJ2-3; 11 bases are a match to TRBD1. Germline V gene sequence: CDR1 MNHNS, CDR2 SASEGT. Losses at the gene ends were 7 bases for V and 4 bases for J; bases not matched to a gene: 10. CDR3 length: 16 residues. CDR3 residues: CASTLFPGQGADTQYF. The CDR3, as DNA: TGTGCCAGCACCCTTTTTCCGGGACAGGGGGCAGATACGCAGTATTTT.

V and J are TRBV28 and TRBJ2-2; a possible D gene is TRBD2 (5 bases). Germline V gene data show CDR1 as MDHEN and CDR2 as SYDVKM. Trimming pared 2 bases from V and 4 bases from J, leaving 11 bases between. This CDR3 comprises 15 residues. In nucleotides, the CDR3 is TGTGCCAGCAGTTTAAGCCGCCGGGGCACCGGGGAGCTGTTTTTT. It yields the protein CASSLSRRGTGELFF.

This clonotype was seen only a few times. The chain employs TRBV6-1 and TRBJ1-1; a possible D gene is TRBD1 (5 bases). Trimming removed 7 bases from V and 3 bases from J, with 18 bases in between. This CDR3 is built from 15 residues. CDR1 MNHNS and CDR2 SASEGT come from the germline V gene. The CDR3, as DNA: TGTGCCAGCACCCCTCCTTCGGGAGGGGACACTGAAGCTTTCTTT. The encoded protein is CASTPPSGGDTEAFF.

This chain links TRBV12-3 or TRBV12-4 with TRBJ2-7, with 14 bases that match TRBD2. The CDR3 consists of 14 residues. J gave up 5 bases and V 6 bases, and 3 bases lay outside the gene matches. CDR3 DNA: TGTGCCAGCAGCCGGACTAGCGGGAGGAACGAGCAGTACTTC. Amino acids: CASSRTSGRNEQYF.

Concerning this clonotype: It may be a read error: a sequence one base away is much more abundant. The chain couples TRBV10-3 to TRBJ2-3; TRBD1 might be the D (5 bases). The last part of the DNA fits TRBJ2-7 better; the J call may be wrong. The CDR3 consists of 14 residues. CDR1 and CDR2 (germline): ENHRY, SYGVKD. The CDR3 nucleotides are TGTGCCATCAGGCCGGGCCAGGGAAACAATGAGCAGTACTTC. Translated: CAIRPGQGNNEQYF.

This clonotype was counted ten times or more. The V call is TRBV7-2, the J call TRBJ2-5; no definite D call. Germline V gene lookup returns CDR1 SGHTA and CDR2 FQGNSA. V dropped 5 bases and J dropped 5 bases, with 15 bases sitting between them. The CDR3 is 14 residues long. CDR3 sequence reads: CASSPSGSTETQYF. The CDR3 region has the DNA TGTGCCAGCAGCCCCTCGGGCAGTACGGAGACCCAGTACTTC. Full variable domain (missing parts from reference TRBV7-2 and TRBJ2-5): GAGVSQSPSNKVTEKGKDVELRCDPISGHTALYWYRQSLGQGLEFLIYFQGNSAPDKSGLPSDRFSAERTGGSVSTLTIQRTQQEDSAVYLCASSPSGSTETQYFGPGTRLLVL.

The CDR3 DNA reads TGCAGCGTTAACAGTCACTCCTACAATGAGCAGTACTTC. This encodes CSVNSHSYNEQYF. The genes are TRBV29-1 and TRBJ2-5; D remains unclear. The germline V and J ends were trimmed by 5 bases and 11 bases, with 21 bases remaining between them. CDR1 is SQVTM and CDR2 is ANQGSEA in the germline V gene. The CDR3 covers 13 residues.

This clonotype has a count of ten or more. V usage is TRBV7-2 and J usage is TRBJ2-7, with 10 bases fitting TRBD1. This CDR3 region has 15 residues. Germline V CDR1 and CDR2: SGHTA, FQGNSA. Trimming took 3 bases from V and 5 from J; bases not matched to a gene: 7. CDR3 sequence reads: CASSFRDRGRDEQYF. In DNA, the CDR3 is TGTGCCAGCAGCTTCCGGGACAGGGGCAGAGACGAGCAGTACTTC.

The table lists this clonotype with a few counts. The gene calls are TRBV6-1 and TRBJ1-6, with D possibly matching TRBD1 (6 bases). This CDR3 has 14 amino acids. Deletions cut 6 bases from V and 6 bases from J, with 12 bases between. The germline V gene has CDR1 MNHNS and CDR2 SASEGT. The chain's CDR3 is CASSRGQRNSPLHF. In DNA form, the CDR3 reads TGTGCCAGCAGCCGCGGACAGCGTAATTCACCCCTCCACTTT.

This clonotype occurred a few times. The chain combines TRBV4-1 with TRBJ2-3, with 10 bases identical to TRBD2. V was pared by 4 bases and J by 5 bases, with 9 bases of the junction left unmatched. The CDR3 length is 16 residues. Germline lookup yields CDR1 MGHRA and CDR2 YSYEKL. The CDR3 DNA sequence: TGCGCCAGCAGCCCTCTGAGCGGGAGGGCGGGAGATACGCAGTATTTT. The encoded protein is CASSPLSGRAGDTQYF.

The chain uses TRBV7-2 and TRBJ1-1; D is undetermined. Trimming took 1 base from V and 7 from J, leaving 16 bases between them. Germline V CDR1 and CDR2: SGHTA, FQGNSA. The CDR3 is 15 amino acids. CDR3 DNA: TGTGCCAGCAGCTTAGGTGGTTGGGGTAGCGGTGAAGCTTTCTTT. Its translation: CASSLGGWGSGEAFF.

The table lists this clonotype with a few counts. The chain joins TRBV12-3 or TRBV12-4 to TRBJ2-1, with TRBD2 as a possible D gene (6 bases). The CDR3 spans 16 residues. The V gene lost 2 bases and the J gene lost 3 bases, with 14 bases spanning the gap. The CDR3 DNA reads TGTGCCAGCAGTTTACGAGGAGGGTCCGACTACAATGAGCAGTTCTTC. Its protein is CASSLRGGSDYNEQFF.

With respect to this clonotype: A much larger clone differs by one base, so this may be a read error. The V and J genes are TRBV5-3 and TRBJ2-1, with 13 bases fitting TRBD2. TRBV5-3 is identified as an open reading frame with a role that is uncertain. The CDR3 loop spans 14 amino acids. This CDR3 reads CASSWRLAGGEQFF. The CDR3 nucleotides are TGTGCCAGCAGCTGGAGACTAGCGGGAGGAGAGCAGTTCTTC.

Many counts were recorded for this clonotype. The CDR3 sequence is CASSGPWGTSGNYEQYF. CDR3 DNA: TGTGCCAGCAGTGGGCCCTGGGGGACTAGCGGGAACTACGAGCAGTACTTC. The rearrangement uses TRBV6-1 and TRBJ2-7, with 13 nucleotides matching TRBD2. V lost 4 bases, J lost 3 bases, and 9 bases stayed unmatched. The CDR3 runs 17 residues. Germline CDR1 MNHNS, CDR2 SASEGT.

Only one count was recorded for this clonotype. The chain recombines TRBV6-1 with TRBJ2-1; 7 positions match TRBD2. The germline V gene has CDR1 MNHNS and CDR2 SASEGT. The CDR3 spans 13 residues. Trimming at V came to 5 bases and at J to 6 bases, leaving 4 bases not matched to a gene. CDR3: CASSQGLTNEQFF. The CDR3 coding sequence is TGTGCCAGCAGTCAGGGACTAACCAATGAGCAGTTCTTC.

This clonotype ranks as medium-sized (0.01 to 0.1%). This rearrangement joins TRBV6-6 to TRBJ2-7; 8 nucleotides align to TRBD2. Germline V gene lookup returns CDR1 MNHNY and CDR2 SVGAGI (reference sequence). This CDR3 spans 13 amino acids. The ends lost 7 bases at V and 0 bases at J; junction bases unmatched: 2. CDR3 loop: CASNLAGSYEQYF. For the CDR3, the DNA is TGTGCCAGCAATCTAGCGGGCTCCTACGAGCAGTACTTC.

This clonotype was detected ten times or more. V usage is TRBV7-8 and J usage is TRBJ2-3; possibly TRBD2 for D (6 bases). This CDR3 contains 12 residues. Germline V gene data show CDR1 as SGHVS and CDR2 as FQNEAQ. Between the trimmed V and J ends, which lost 2 bases and 6 bases, there was a span of 6 bases. The DNA for the CDR3 is TGTGCCAGCAGCTTACTAGCGGATACGCAGTATTTT. Translating gives CASSLLADTQYF.

The CDR3 loop is CASSGGQGPPETQYF. Written as DNA, the CDR3 is TGTGCCAGCAGCGGAGGACAGGGTCCCCCAGAGACCCAGTACTTC. The J gene is TRBJ2-5, the V gene TRBV7-2; 8 nucleotides line up with TRBD1. Germline trimming cut 5 bases from V and 4 bases from J; bases unmatched to any gene: 9. CDR3 length: 15 amino acids. CDR1 and CDR2 (germline): SGHTA, FQGNSA. The full variable domain, rest sourced from reference TRBV7-2 and TRBJ2-5, is GAGVSQSPSNKVTEKGKDVELRCDPISGHTALYWYRQSLGQGLEFLIYFQGNSAPDKSGLPSDRFSAERTGGSVSTLTIQRTQQEDSAVYLCASSGGQGPPETQYFGPGTRLLVL.